The 14 T cell receptor beta chains reported below all come from one sample, sequenced in a study of blood T cell repertoires in COVID-19. Repertoires were generated with immunoSEQ multiplex PCR, while TCRdb's copy carries only in-frame clones and drops some. Among around 140,000 clones listed, 80% to 90% were seen once. Specimen: peripheral blood. The receptors here all came from a man between 18 and 29 years old with COVID-19, enrolled during active disease.

J is TRBJ2-7 and V is TRBV27, with TRBD2 as a possible D gene (5 bases). CDR1 is MNHEY, CDR2 SMNVEV, per germline (reference sequence). Trimming pared 3 bases from V and 1 base from J, leaving 10 bases between. There are 14 residues in the CDR3. The CDR3 here is CASSFSTGSYEQYF. The CDR3 DNA reads TGTGCCAGCAGTTTTTCGACGGGGTCCTACGAGCAGTACTTC.

The chain carries TRBV19 and TRBJ2-7; 7 nucleotides line up with TRBD2. Looked up from germline, CDR1 is LNHDA and CDR2 is SQIVND (reference sequence). The CDR3 contains 15 residues. J was trimmed by 3 bases and V by 0 bases; bases with no gene match: 5. The chain's CDR3 is CASSIDVASGYEQYF. The DNA of the CDR3 is TGTGCCAGTAGTATAGACGTTGCTAGCGGCTACGAGCAGTACTTC.

The V call is TRBV7-9, the J call TRBJ2-1; the D gene is possibly TRBD2 (5 bases). Per germline, CDR1 SEHNR and CDR2 FQNEAQ (reference sequence). Trimming cost V 3 bases and J 10 bases, with 19 bases left between them. The CDR3 has 15 amino acids. CDR3 DNA: TGTGCCAGCAGCTTCCTAGACTCCAGTGGGAGCGAGCAGTTCTTC. Translation: CASSFLDSSGSEQFF.

The chain joins TRBV25-1 to TRBJ2-1, with D possibly TRBD2 on 5 matching bases. Germline values: CDR1 MGHDK, CDR2 SYGVNS. This CDR3 spans 15 amino acids. V gave up 5 bases and J gave up 0 bases, with 11 bases separating them. This chain's CDR3 is CASSRSTSSYNEQFF. The DNA for the CDR3 is TGTGCCAGCAGTCGAAGCACTAGCTCCTACAATGAGCAGTTCTTC.

The V and J genes are TRBV14 and TRBJ1-6, with D possibly TRBD1 on 5 matching bases. Between the trimmed V and J ends, which lost 2 bases and 4 bases, there was a span of 15 bases. CDR1 is SGHDN and CDR2 is FVKESK in the germline V gene. The CDR3 contains 17 residues. CDR3 sequence (DNA): TGTGCCAGCAGCCAAACAAGGGGAGGCAGATATAATTCACCCCTCCACTTT. This translates into CASSQTRGGRYNSPLHF.

CDR3 sequence (DNA): TGTGCCACCACCTACCCCCCGGGTTTTGGCTCCTACGAGCAGTACTTC. Protein: CATTYPPGFGSYEQYF. The J gene is TRBJ2-7, the V gene TRBV24-1; D gene ambiguous. CDR1 and CDR2 (germline): KGHDR, SFDVKD. Trimming removed 8 bases at V and 0 bases at J, with 19 bases between. This CDR3 region has 16 residues.

About this clone itself: The junction departs from the called germline gene at one end, perhaps through a read error. The chain joins TRBV5-5 to TRBJ1-4; 12 bases align to TRBD1. Germline loops: CDR1 SGHKS, CDR2 YYEKEE (reference sequence). The CDR3 length is 14 residues. The CDR3 spells CASSWGTGGEKLLF. The DNA of the CDR3 is TGTGCCAGCAGCTGGGGGACAGGGGGCGAAAAACTGCTTTTT.

The rearrangement uses TRBV7-2 and TRBJ2-7; 8 positions match TRBD2. V trimming: 5 bases; J trimming: 9 bases; junction bases outside the gene matches: 3. The CDR3 has 11 amino acids. Germline assignment: CDR1 SGHTA and CDR2 FQGNSA. The CDR3 DNA reads TGTGCCAGCAGCCCGGGACTAGGGCAGTACTTC. It encodes CASSPGLGQYF.

The chain carries TRBV9 and TRBJ2-5; weak D call: TRBD1 (6 bases). CDR1 SGDLS and CDR2 YYNGEE come from the germline V gene. This CDR3 is built from 13 residues. V was cut by 3 bases and J by 5 bases, with 11 bases left in between. CDR3 protein: CASSDRVGETQYF. The CDR3 coding sequence is TGTGCCAGCAGCGACAGGGTCGGGGAGACCCAGTACTTC.

V gene TRBV27 combines with J gene TRBJ1-4, with unresolved D. V lost 6 bases and J lost 5, with 7 bases in between. The CDR3 runs to 12 residues. Per germline, CDR1 MNHEY and CDR2 SMNVEV (reference sequence). The DNA of the CDR3 is TGTGCCAGCAGACGGAGAAATGAAAAACTGTTTTTT. Protein sequence: CASRRRNEKLFF.

This clone was picked up one time. The rearrangement joins TRBV6-1 to TRBJ2-2; tentative D call: TRBD2 (5 bases). Between the trimmed V and J ends, which lost 1 base and 6 bases, there was a span of 9 bases. The germline V gene has CDR1 MNHNS and CDR2 SASEGT. The CDR3 is 14 residues long. The CDR3 loop reads CASSEGPGAGELFF. Written as DNA, the CDR3 is TGTGCCAGCAGTGAAGGTCCCGGGGCCGGGGAGCTGTTTTTT.

CDR3 loop: CASSFTTSVQGPSYEQYF. The CDR3 DNA sequence: TGTGCCAGCAGTTTTACCACATCGGTCCAGGGGCCCTCCTACGAGCAGTACTTC. The chain couples TRBV28 to TRBJ2-7; the D gene is possibly TRBD1 (6 bases). Trimming left V 3 bases short and J 0 bases short, with 21 bases between. The CDR3 has 18 amino acids. Germline assignment: CDR1 MDHEN and CDR2 SYDVKM.

This chain uses TRBV7-9 with TRBJ2-1, with D unclear. This CDR3 comprises 14 residues. V gave up 1 base and J gave up 6 bases, with 10 bases separating them. Germline V gives CDR1 SEHNR, CDR2 FQNEAQ (reference sequence). CDR3 region: CASSLVGLLNEQFF. The DNA for the CDR3 is TGTGCCAGCAGCTTAGTTGGTCTACTCAATGAGCAGTTCTTC.

This clone has only a few counts. The genes are TRBV15 and TRBJ2-7; 8 nucleotides line up with TRBD2. The germline gives CDR1 LNHNV, CDR2 YYDKDF (reference sequence). The junction had 7 bases not matched to a gene; V was cut back by 2 bases and J by 4 bases. CDR3 length: 15 amino acids. The CDR3 loop is CATSRPREGRYEQYF. CDR3 nucleotides: TGTGCCACCAGCAGACCCCGGGAGGGCAGGTACGAGCAGTACTTC.